A single sample gave rise to the 3 T cell receptor beta chains below, sequenced in a study of T-cell memory formation after mild COVID-19. TCRdb re-analysed the 5' RACE reads in MiXCR, keeping a single row per CDR3 protein. This table holds 300,000 to 350,000 distinct CDR3 sequences, more than 13% found once. Material for sequencing was PBMCs or a T cell subset sorted from them (not recorded which). Source of these receptors: a man younger than 30 who had mild COVID-19 (a few samples of this study predate the infection). Cell type and time point are not known.

The rearrangement uses TRBV5-1 and TRBJ2-3; tentatively, D is TRBD2 (5 bases). Germline CDR1 is SGHRS and CDR2 is YFSETQ. Trimming left V 7 bases short and J 6 bases short, with 15 bases between. This CDR3 comprises 13 residues. CDR3 sequence (DNA): TGCGCCAGCCGGCGGGTACTCCCCGATACGCAGTATTTT. Its protein is CASRRVLPDTQYF.

This clonotype occurred a few times. This sequence joins TRBV11-2 and TRBJ2-7; D gene unclear. Germline V CDR1 and CDR2: SGHAT, FQNNGV. Trimming removed 1 base from V and 0 bases from J, with 7 bases in between. CDR3 length: 14 amino acids. The CDR3 bases are TGTGCCAGCAGCTTAGGGTGGGACTCCTACGAGCAGTACTTC. It specifies CASSLGWDSYEQYF.

This clonotype was detected many times. Mismatch with germline at one junction end may stem from a read error. The chain recombines TRBV27 with TRBJ2-5; TRBD2 matches at 12 bases. Germline V CDR1 and CDR2: MNHEY, SMNVEV (reference sequence). CDR3 size: 13 residues. The CDR3 sequence is CASRLAGVETQYF. In nucleotides, the CDR3 is TGCGCCAGCCGACTAGCGGGGGTGGAGACCCAGTACTTC.